The rows below give T cell receptor beta chains drawn from one sample of a study of blood T cell repertoires in COVID-19. TCRdb keeps only in-frame clones here, not all; method: immunoSEQ multiplex PCR. The top ten clones hold more than 2% of a sample with 160,000 or so clones, roughly 88% of them seen once. The sample comprised peripheral blood. Receptors were obtained from a man younger than 30 with acute or convalescent COVID-19. Both conserved end residues are trimmed from each CDR3. Size is stated for part of the rows, as once, few or many counts, or as a class when the clone is expanded.

clone_size	j_call	v_call	cdr3_aa
NA	TRBJ2-3	TRBV14	ASSLNTGVGGTDTQY
once	TRBJ1-4	TRBV7-6	ASSLAGQGNEKLF
NA	TRBJ1-2	TRBV6-5	ASTQGQYYGYT
NA	TRBJ1-5	TRBV18	ASSPAKGGNQPQH
NA	TRBJ1-4	TRBV19	ASSGTGGEKLF
NA	TRBJ2-4	TRBV27	ASSLVGQGGIQY
NA	TRBJ2-7	TRBV29-1	SAKTGQSYEQY
NA	TRBJ1-2	TRBV15	ATSTSTPAYGYT
NA	TRBJ2-3	TRBV5-1	ASSLEGATDTQY
NA	TRBJ1-5	TRBV7-8	ASSPPRYSNQPQH
NA	TRBJ2-7	TRBV4-1	ASSHLGDRGGEQY
NA	TRBJ2-7	TRBV6-5	ASSPRDLPYEQY
NA	TRBJ2-1	TRBV9	ASARGGDYLPYNEQF
once	TRBJ1-1	TRBV19	ASHAIGENTEAF
NA	TRBJ1-2	TRBV21-1	ASSEDNPGQGRYYGYT
NA	TRBJ1-1	TRBV12-5	ASSNRDTYTEAF
NA	TRBJ2-7	TRBV20-1	SASKLKTSGRALVIEQY
NA	TRBJ2-1	TRBV27	ASSPIWTSGTYNEQF
NA	TRBJ1-4	TRBV5-1	ASSLEGNENEKLF
NA	TRBJ1-1	TRBV19	ASSIGHPGQAEAF
NA	TRBJ1-4	TRBV9	ASNARENEKLF
NA	TRBJ2-7	TRBV6-5	ASSTSGYEQY
NA	TRBJ1-1	TRBV19	ASSIGEGVFEAF
once	TRBJ2-3	TRBV11-2	ASSSPESSTDTQY
NA	TRBJ1-6	TRBV2	ASRKEFDNSPLH
NA	TRBJ1-3	TRBV6-6	ASSYSSREEDTIY
NA	TRBJ1-2	TRBV5-6	ASSSTRRNRGPGYGYT
NA	TRBJ2-2	TRBV12-3/TRBV12-4	ASSFSGVRELF
NA	TRBJ2-1	TRBV6-5	ASRAAGGTYNEQF
NA	TRBJ1-2	TRBV4-1	ASSQDPVNYGYT
NA	TRBJ2-1	TRBV7-9	ASSLPGTGGYNEQF
NA	TRBJ1-1	TRBV19	ASSILTENTEAF
NA	TRBJ1-2	TRBV19	ASSIVGGGDYGYT
NA	TRBJ1-6	TRBV30	AWSVATDYSPLH
once	TRBJ1-2	TRBV18	ASSSGQTAGGYT
NA	TRBJ1-1	TRBV19	ASIEPRLGENTEAF
NA	TRBJ2-5	TRBV24-1	ATSEGPPGSETQY
NA	TRBJ1-2	TRBV29-1	STTGQPGYT
NA	TRBJ1-1	TRBV7-9	ASSAYRGKDTEAF
once	TRBJ1-1	TRBV14	ASSQEGRGHTEAF